The entry below describes one T cell receptor (beta chain). Enrollees, roughly 18 to 95 years old, lived in about two dozen US areas. In assigning cohorts, the study relied on participant-reported clinical history. Method: immunoSEQ multiplex PCR; TCRdb's copy keeps in-frame clones and lacks some. The sample includes about 200,000 clones, approximately 80% of them seen just once. The data were taken from a study of blood T cell repertoires in COVID-19. Study overall: Sites in the United States, Italy and Spain provided acute and convalescent COVID-19 samples. The cDNA or gDNA used as material had been derived from T cells, B-cell-depleted T cells, or PBMCs.

The source of this sequence is an older woman with acute COVID-19. Specimen: PBMCs or T cells enriched from blood (not recorded which).

CDR3 residues: CASSPGDSSSGANVLTF. CDR3 in DNA: TGTGCCAGCAGTCCGGGCGACAGTAGCTCTGGGGCCAACGTCCTGACTTTC. This chain connects TRBV28 to TRBJ2-6; possibly TRBD1 for D (5 bases). This CDR3 spans 17 amino acids. Trimming took 5 bases from V and 0 from J, leaving 14 bases between them. The germline gives CDR1 MDHEN, CDR2 SYDVKM.